Each of the 26 T cell receptor beta chains below was sequenced from the same sample in a study of cytomegalovirus exposure and HLA in healthy donors. Profiling relied on immunoSEQ multiplex PCR, and the TCRdb table lists in-frame clones only, not all of them. The sample comprises some 70,000 clones, roughly 89% of which are singletons, and around 1.5% rests with the top ten. Specimen: PBMCs. The receptor source for this set is a woman aged 18-35 years in good health and CMV-seronegative.

This clone appeared a single time. The chain uses TRBV2 and TRBJ1-6; tentatively, D is TRBD1 (6 bases). The CDR3 covers 15 residues. V was pared by 6 bases and J by 3 bases, with 12 bases between. Germline-derived CDR1 and CDR2 are SNHLY and FYNNEI. The CDR3 coding sequence is TGTGCCAGCAGGGCGAGGGGGAACTATAATTCACCCCTCCACTTT. As protein: CASRARGNYNSPLHF.

This clone was recorded once. The chain employs TRBV7-2 and TRBJ1-2, with D possibly matching TRBD1 (6 bases). Germline loops: CDR1 SGHTA, CDR2 FQGNSA. This CDR3 has 14 residues. V was trimmed by 5 bases and J by 7 bases, leaving 17 bases between them. The DNA for the CDR3 is TGTGCCAGCAGCCCTACACCAGGGGAGAGTGGCTACACCTTC. Protein: CASSPTPGESGYTF.

In this sample, this clone turned up once. The chain links TRBV7-8 to TRBJ1-1; D might be TRBD1 (6 bases). The germline CDR1 and CDR2 sequences are SGHVS and FQNEAQ. CDR3 length equals 16 residues. V lost 1 base and J 3 bases, leaving 15 bases between the germline ends. The CDR3 loop reads CASSLGTGPRYTEAFF. The CDR3 DNA is TGTGCCAGCAGCTTAGGAACAGGGCCAAGATACACTGAAGCTTTCTTT.

The chain has TRBV18 and TRBJ1-2, with 9 bases identical to TRBD1. Looked up from germline, CDR1 is KGHSH and CDR2 is LQKENI. V shed 4 bases, J shed 8 bases, and the junction held 8 bases outside the gene matches. The CDR3 consists of 14 residues. The CDR3 DNA is TGTGCCAGCTCACAGAAGGGACAGGGCGGAGGCTACACCTTC. Amino acids: CASSQKGQGGGYTF.

The chain uses TRBV4-3 and TRBJ2-1; 9 nucleotides align to TRBD1. The CDR3 loop spans 19 amino acids. The junction had 15 bases not matched to a gene; V was cut back by 1 base and J by 5 bases. CDR1 is LGHNA and CDR2 is YSLEER in the germline V gene. CDR3 DNA: TGCGCCAGCAGCCAAGTCCTAGGTCTCGTTAGGGACAGGGACAATGAGCAGTTCTTC. It encodes CASSQVLGLVRDRDNEQFF.

V and J are TRBV5-8 and TRBJ2-1, with 7 bases that match TRBD1. This CDR3 is 14 amino acids long. CDR1 is SGHTS and CDR2 is YDEGEE in the germline V gene. The V gene end was trimmed by 2 bases and the J gene end by 2 bases; junction bases not matched to a gene: 1. The CDR3 DNA reads TGTGCCAGCAGCTTCGGACAGGCCTACAATGAGCAGTTCTTC. Encoded protein: CASSFGQAYNEQFF.

The chain couples TRBV9 to TRBJ2-7; 8 nucleotides align to TRBD2. The CDR3 loop spans 15 amino acids. V lost 0 bases to trimming and J lost 7 bases; unmatched junction nucleotides: 9. CDR1 and CDR2 from the germline V gene are SGDLS and YYNGEE. CDR3 nucleotides: TGTGCCAGCAGCGTAGGAACGGGAGGGCCGGTGGAGCAGTACTTC. Amino acid sequence: CASSVGTGGPVEQYF.

The chain recombines TRBV9 with TRBJ2-3; 8 nucleotides line up with TRBD2. The CDR3 is made up of 14 amino acids. With V trimmed by 7 bases and J by 2 bases, 6 bases remained unmatched. CDR1 is SGDLS and CDR2 is YYNGEE in the germline V gene. The CDR3 nucleotides read TGTGCCAGCTTGCGGGGGGAAGACACAGATACGCAGTATTTT. It encodes CASLRGEDTDTQYF.

The chain combines TRBV6-1 with TRBJ1-1; 8 positions agree with TRBD1. Germline V lookup: CDR1 MNHNS, CDR2 SASEGT. This CDR3 region has 14 residues. The junction had 9 bases not matched to a gene; V was cut back by 5 bases and J by 7 bases. This CDR3 is CASSNRGMFDEAFF. The CDR3 nucleotides read TGTGCCAGCAGTAACAGGGGGATGTTTGATGAAGCTTTCTTT.

The chain links TRBV10-1 to TRBJ1-5; 8 nucleotides align to TRBD1. The junction had 5 bases not matched to a gene; V was cut back by 10 bases and J by 6 bases. This CDR3 is built from 12 residues. CDR1 is WNHNN and CDR2 is SYGVQD in the germline V gene (reference sequence). CDR3 loop: CATGGELQPQHF. The CDR3 coding sequence is TGCGCCACAGGGGGCGAACTTCAGCCCCAGCATTTT.

The J gene is TRBJ1-2, the V gene TRBV30; 8 bases line up with TRBD1. The CDR3 totals 14 residues. Germline assignment: CDR1 GTSNPN and CDR2 SVGIG (reference sequence). V was pared by 2 bases and J by 4 bases, with 6 bases of the junction left unmatched. CDR3 region: CAWSQTGAIYGYTF. The CDR3 region has the DNA TGTGCCTGGAGTCAGACAGGGGCAATCTATGGCTACACCTTC.

This clone appeared once. The CDR3 loop reads CASTRGTGANVLTF. DNA for the CDR3: TGCGCCAGCACGCGGGGGACCGGGGCCAACGTCCTGACTTTC. The gene calls are TRBV5-1 and TRBJ2-6; 7 nucleotides line up with TRBD2. Germline loops: CDR1 SGHRS, CDR2 YFSETQ. V trimming: 6 bases; J trimming: 4 bases; junction bases outside the gene matches: 4. The CDR3 consists of 14 residues.

The rearrangement uses TRBV30 and TRBJ2-7, with D unclear. Germline V gene sequence: CDR1 GTSNPN, CDR2 SVGIG (reference sequence). The length of the CDR3 is 12 residues. The germline V and J ends were trimmed by 2 bases and 3 bases, with 8 bases remaining between them. Here the CDR3 DNA reads TGTGCCTGGAGTCGCGCCTTCTACGAGCAGTACTTC. It codes for CAWSRAFYEQYF.

This clone came up once. The genes are TRBV4-1 and TRBJ2-7; TRBD1 matches at 9 bases. Looked up from germline, CDR1 is MGHRA and CDR2 is YSYEKL. Unmatched junction bases numbered 7, after V lost 4 bases and J lost 3 bases. CDR3 length equals 15 residues. The CDR3 reads CASSRLDRGDYEQYF. The CDR3 DNA follows: TGCGCCAGCAGCCGCCTGGACAGGGGAGACTACGAGCAGTACTTC.

V gene TRBV16 combines with J gene TRBJ1-5, with TRBD1 identical over 10 bases. Germline-derived CDR1 and CDR2 are KGHSY and FQNENV. The CDR3 is 14 amino acids. With V trimmed by 3 bases and J by 4 bases, 0 bases remained unmatched. The CDR3 spells CASSQDRGNQPQHF. In DNA, the CDR3 is TGTGCCAGCAGCCAGGACAGGGGGAATCAGCCCCAGCATTTT.

The rearrangement links TRBV5-1 to TRBJ2-7; 8 bases agree with TRBD1. The CDR3 runs 16 residues. Germline V gene data show CDR1 as SGHRS and CDR2 as YFSETQ. The V and J ends lost 0 bases and 1 base, in that order; junction bases with no gene match: 6. CDR3 residues: CASSLARGTGSYEQYF. CDR3 sequence (DNA): TGCGCCAGCAGCTTGGCCAGGGGGACAGGTTCCTACGAGCAGTACTTC.

This rearrangement joins TRBV27 to TRBJ2-3; D is unclear. The V gene's germline CDR1 is MNHEY and CDR2 SMNVEV (reference sequence). Deletions cut 4 bases from V and 0 bases from J, with 11 bases between. The CDR3 runs to 15 residues. CDR3 loop: CASSSQRYSTDTQYF. In nucleotides, the CDR3 is TGTGCCAGCAGTTCTCAGCGTTATAGCACAGATACGCAGTATTTT.

This chain joins TRBV28 and TRBJ2-1, with 11 bases that match TRBD2. CDR3 length: 16 residues. The V gene's germline CDR1 is MDHEN and CDR2 SYDVKM. Losses at the gene ends were 4 bases for V and 3 bases for J; bases not matched to a gene: 5. The CDR3 DNA sequence: TGTGCCAGCAGTTCGCCGGGACTAGCGGTCTACAATGAGCAGTTCTTC. Residues: CASSSPGLAVYNEQFF.

J is TRBJ1-2 and V is TRBV7-9, with TRBD1 identical over 11 bases. With 5 bases clipped from V and 11 bases from J, the junction kept 7 bases outside the gene matches. CDR3 length equals 13 residues. CDR1 and CDR2 (germline): SEHNR, FQNEAQ (reference sequence). In DNA, the CDR3 is TGTGCCAGCAGCCCGGGACAGGGGGTTGTGTACACCTTC. Residues: CASSPGQGVVYTF.

This rearrangement joins TRBV11-1 to TRBJ2-1, with TRBD2 matching 9 bases. The CDR3 is 18 residues long. CDR1 and CDR2 (germline): SGHAT, FQDESV (reference sequence). V trimming: 3 bases; J trimming: 3 bases; junction bases outside the gene matches: 12. The CDR3 DNA is TGTGCCAGCAGCTTGTATTCTTTAGCGGGAGTTGACTACAATGAGCAGTTCTTC. Protein sequence: CASSLYSLAGVDYNEQFF.

The J gene is TRBJ2-7, the V gene TRBV7-3; perhaps TRBD2 as D (6 bases). The CDR3 is made up of 13 amino acids. Trimming stripped 5 bases from V and 0 bases from J, with 8 bases between. Germline lookup yields CDR1 SGHTA and CDR2 FQGTGA. Here the CDR3 DNA reads TGTGCCAGCAGCCGGGGGAGCTCCTACGAGCAGTACTTC. Translated: CASSRGSSYEQYF.

V and J are TRBV7-2 and TRBJ1-3; 9 bases match TRBD1. V gave up 2 bases and J gave up 0 bases; unmatched junction bases: 5. CDR1 is SGHTA and CDR2 is FQGNSA in the germline V gene. CDR3 size: 17 residues. The CDR3 protein is CASSLITGGISGNTIYF. CDR3 nucleotide sequence: TGTGCCAGCAGCTTAATCACAGGGGGCATCTCTGGAAACACCATATATTTT. Full variable domain (remainder filled in from reference TRBV7-2 and TRBJ1-3): GAGVSQSPSNKVTEKGKDVELRCDPISGHTALYWYRQSLGQGLEFLIYFQGNSAPDKSGLPSDRFSAERTGGSVSTLTIQRTQQEDSAVYLCASSLITGGISGNTIYFGEGSWLTVV.

This chain connects TRBV7-9 to TRBJ2-1; TRBD2 agrees at 9 bases. The CDR3 length is 15 residues. J was trimmed by 8 bases and V by 6 bases; bases with no gene match: 11. Germline CDR1 and CDR2: SEHNR and FQNEAQ (reference sequence). This chain's CDR3 is CASRDSQAGGHEQFF. In DNA form, the CDR3 reads TGTGCCAGCAGAGACTCTCAAGCGGGAGGCCATGAGCAGTTCTTC.

This sequence joins TRBV5-6 and TRBJ2-7, with TRBD1 matching 10 bases. The V segment lost 3 bases and the J segment 5 bases; nucleotides outside the gene matches: 2. Germline CDR1 SGHDT, CDR2 YYEEEE. This CDR3 has 13 amino acids. This chain's CDR3 is CASSWDRGNEQYF. CDR3 nucleotide sequence: TGTGCCAGCAGCTGGGACAGGGGTAACGAGCAGTACTTC.

This clone is medium-sized (0.01 to 0.1%) by share. The chain uses TRBV11-2 and TRBJ2-1, with D possibly TRBD2 on 5 matching bases. V lost 1 base to trimming and J lost 3 bases, with 7 bases between them. CDR1 SGHAT and CDR2 FQNNGV come from the germline V gene. The CDR3 runs to 14 residues. The CDR3 sequence is CASSLGTGYNEQFF. The CDR3 DNA reads TGTGCCAGCAGCTTAGGGACTGGCTACAATGAGCAGTTCTTC.

The chain uses TRBV15 and TRBJ2-3, with TRBD2 matching over 9 bases. Germline V CDR1 and CDR2: LNHNV, YYDKDF (reference sequence). This CDR3 is built from 18 residues. The trim removed 5 bases at V and 1 base at J, leaving 13 bases unmatched. In nucleotides, the CDR3 is TGTGCCACCAGCCCCCAGTTGGGCGGGGGGGCGGGCACAGATACGCAGTATTTT. It specifies CATSPQLGGGAGTDTQYF.